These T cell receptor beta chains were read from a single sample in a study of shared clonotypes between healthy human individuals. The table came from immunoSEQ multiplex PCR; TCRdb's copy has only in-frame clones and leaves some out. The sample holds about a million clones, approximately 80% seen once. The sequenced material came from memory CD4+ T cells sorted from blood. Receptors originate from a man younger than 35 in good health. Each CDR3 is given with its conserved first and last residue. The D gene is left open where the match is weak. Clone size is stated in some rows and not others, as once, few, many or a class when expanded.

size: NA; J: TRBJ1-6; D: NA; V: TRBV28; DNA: TGTGCCAGCAGGAGAGTACAAAATTCACCCCTCCACTTT; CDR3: CASRRVQNSPLHF
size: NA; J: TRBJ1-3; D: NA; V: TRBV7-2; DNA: TGTGCCAGCAGCAAAGACAGGCTTGGAAACACCATATATTTT; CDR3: CASSKDRLGNTIYF
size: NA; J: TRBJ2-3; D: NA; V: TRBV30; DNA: TGTGCCTGGAGTCCCTCAGACGGTACGCAGTATTTT; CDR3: CAWSPSDGTQYF
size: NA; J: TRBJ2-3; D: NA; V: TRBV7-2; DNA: TGTGCCAGCAGCTTAGTCTCAGATACGCAGTATTTT; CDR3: CASSLVSDTQYF
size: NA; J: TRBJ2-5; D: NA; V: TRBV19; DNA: TGTGCCAGTAGTATAGAAAACAACCAAGAGACCCAGTACTTC; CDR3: CASSIENNQETQYF
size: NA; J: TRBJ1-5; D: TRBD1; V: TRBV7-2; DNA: TGTGCCAGCAGCTTAGTCCAGGGGGCTAATCAGCCCCAGCATTTT; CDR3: CASSLVQGANQPQHF
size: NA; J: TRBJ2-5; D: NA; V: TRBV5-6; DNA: TGTGCCAGCAGCTTGATGGGTAGCGGCCTTGAGACCCAGTACTTC; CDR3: CASSLMGSGLETQYF
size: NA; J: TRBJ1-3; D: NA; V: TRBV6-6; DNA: TGTGCCAGCAGATTCCTTGACACTGGAAACACCATATATTTT; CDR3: CASRFLDTGNTIYF
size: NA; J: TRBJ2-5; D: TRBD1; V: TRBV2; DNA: TGTGCCAGCAGTCGAGACAGGGGGGGTGAGACCCAGTACTTC; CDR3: CASSRDRGGETQYF
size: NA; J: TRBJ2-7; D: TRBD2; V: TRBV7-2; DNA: TGTGCCAGCAGCTCCCGCGGGAGGGCCGCATACGAGCAGTACTTC; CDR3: CASSSRGRAAYEQYF
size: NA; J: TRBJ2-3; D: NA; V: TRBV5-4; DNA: TGTGCCAGCAGCGCAGATCAAGGCACAGATACGCAGTATTTT; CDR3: CASSADQGTDTQYF
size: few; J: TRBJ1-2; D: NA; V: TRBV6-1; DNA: TGTGCCAGCAAACAGACGGCATATGGCTACACCTTC; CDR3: CASKQTAYGYTF
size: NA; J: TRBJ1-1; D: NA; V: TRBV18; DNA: TGTGCCAGCTCACCAGGGGGAATGAACACTGAAGCTTTCTTT; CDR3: CASSPGGMNTEAFF
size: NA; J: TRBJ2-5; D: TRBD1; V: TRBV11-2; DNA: TGTGCCAGCAGCGGACTGGGGACAGGGGGCCGGGAGACCCAGTACTTC; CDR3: CASSGLGTGGRETQYF
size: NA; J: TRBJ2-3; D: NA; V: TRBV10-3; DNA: TGTGCCATCAGTGAGTCTCAGGGACCAGATACGCAGTATTTT; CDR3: CAISESQGPDTQYF
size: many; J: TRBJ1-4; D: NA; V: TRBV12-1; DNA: TGTGCCAGCAGCTTCCTCAGGGGGTCTAATGAAAAACTGTTTTTT; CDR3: CASSFLRGSNEKLFF
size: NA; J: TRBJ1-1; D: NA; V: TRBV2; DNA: TGTGCCAGAATTTCACCAGGACGGAGCATGAACACTGAAGCTTTCTTT; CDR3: CARISPGRSMNTEAFF
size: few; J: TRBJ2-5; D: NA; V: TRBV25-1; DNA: TGTGCCAGCAGGGAACCGGGGAAAGAGACCCAGTACTTC; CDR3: CASREPGKETQYF
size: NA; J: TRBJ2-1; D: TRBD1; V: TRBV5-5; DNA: TGTGCCAGCAGCTTTGGACAGGGCAGGGAGTTCTTC; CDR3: CASSFGQGREFF
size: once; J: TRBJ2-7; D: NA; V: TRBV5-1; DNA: TGCGCCAGCAGCTCCGACAGCTACGAGCAGTACTTC; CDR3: CASSSDSYEQYF
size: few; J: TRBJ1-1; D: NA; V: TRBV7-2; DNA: TGTGCCAGCAGCCGCGACAGAATTCTGAACACTGAAGCTTTCTTT; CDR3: CASSRDRILNTEAFF
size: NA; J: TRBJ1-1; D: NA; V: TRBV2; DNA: TGTGCCAGCAGTGATCCTGGGGTTTCTGTGGCTTTCTTT; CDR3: CASSDPGVSVAFF
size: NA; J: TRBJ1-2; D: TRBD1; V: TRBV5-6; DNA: TGTGCCAGCATGCTGGGACAGGGGGTTACCTATGGCTACACCTTC; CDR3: CASMLGQGVTYGYTF
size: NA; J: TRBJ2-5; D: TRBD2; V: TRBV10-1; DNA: TGCGCCAGCAGTGAAGGCGGGGGAACGACCCAGTACTTC; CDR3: CASSEGGGTTQYF
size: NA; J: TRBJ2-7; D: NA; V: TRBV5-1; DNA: TGCGCCAGCAGCTTAGGGACCGCCTCCTACGAGCAGTACTTC; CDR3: CASSLGTASYEQYF
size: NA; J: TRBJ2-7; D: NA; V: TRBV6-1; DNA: TGTGCCAGCAGCGGTGCTAGCTCCCACGAGCAGTACTTC; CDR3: CASSGASSHEQYF
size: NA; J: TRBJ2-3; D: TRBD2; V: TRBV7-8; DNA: TGTGCCAGCAGCCCAAGGACTAGCCTGTCTTTT; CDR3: CASSPRTSLSF
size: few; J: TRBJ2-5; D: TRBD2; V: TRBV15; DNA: TGTGCCACCAGCAGAGGCGCGGGACTACAAGAGACCCAGTACTTC; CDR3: CATSRGAGLQETQYF
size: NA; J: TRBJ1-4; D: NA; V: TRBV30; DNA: TGTGCCTGGAGAGTCTTTGGGGTTGGGGGTGAAAAACTGTTTTTT; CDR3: CAWRVFGVGGEKLFF
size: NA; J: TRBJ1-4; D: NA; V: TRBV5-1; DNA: TGCGCCAGCAGCCCTTCGGACAGACTTAATGAAAAACTGTTTTTT; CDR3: CASSPSDRLNEKLFF
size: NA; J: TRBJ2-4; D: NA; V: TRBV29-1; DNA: TGCAGCGTTCAGAGGGAACCCAAAAACATTCAGTACTTC; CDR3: CSVQREPKNIQYF
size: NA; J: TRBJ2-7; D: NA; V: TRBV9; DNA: TGTGCCAGCAGCGCCCCCGCGGGACGCCGGGATTACGAGCAGTACTTC; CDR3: CASSAPAGRRDYEQYF
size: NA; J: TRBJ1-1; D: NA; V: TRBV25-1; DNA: TGTGCCAGCATAGGGGGAAAAGTCGGAGCTTTCTTT; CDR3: CASIGGKVGAFF
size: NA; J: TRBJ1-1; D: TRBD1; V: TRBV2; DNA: TGTGCCAGCAGTGAACGGGACAGGGCGAACACTGAAGCTTTCTTT; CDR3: CASSERDRANTEAFF
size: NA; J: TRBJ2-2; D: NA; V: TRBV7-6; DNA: TGTGCCAGCAGAGCGGATGGCAGGCGCAACACCGGGGAGCTGTTTTTT; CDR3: CASRADGRRNTGELFF
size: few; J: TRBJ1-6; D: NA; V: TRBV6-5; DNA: TGTGCCAGCAGAACGAAGGGGAATTCACCCCTCCACTTT; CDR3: CASRTKGNSPLHF
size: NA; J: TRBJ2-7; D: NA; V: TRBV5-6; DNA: TGTGCCAGCAGCTCGGCAGGGGATCCAAGCTCCTACGAGCAGTACTTC; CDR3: CASSSAGDPSSYEQYF
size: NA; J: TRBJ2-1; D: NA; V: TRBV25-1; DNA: TGTGCCAGCAGTGGACAGGCCGGATACAATGAGCAGTTCTTC; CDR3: CASSGQAGYNEQFF
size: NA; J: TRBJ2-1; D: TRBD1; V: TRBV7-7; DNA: TGTGCTAGCAGCTTAGGGACAGGGGGTTTCAATGAGCAGTTCTTC; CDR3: CASSLGTGGFNEQFF
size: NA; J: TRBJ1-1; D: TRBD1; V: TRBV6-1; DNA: TGTGCCAGCCGAACAGGGGCGGGAACTGAAGCTTTCTTT; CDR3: CASRTGAGTEAFF
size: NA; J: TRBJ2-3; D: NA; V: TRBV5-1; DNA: TGCGCCAGCAGCTTGGGTTTAGAAACAGATACGCAGTATTTT; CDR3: CASSLGLETDTQYF
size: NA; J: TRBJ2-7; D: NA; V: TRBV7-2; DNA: TGTGCCAGCAGCTTGGGGTCTCTTAGGGGAGCCTACGAGCAGTACTTC; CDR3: CASSLGSLRGAYEQYF
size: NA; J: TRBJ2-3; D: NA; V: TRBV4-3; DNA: TGCGCCAGCAGCCAAGAAGTGGCGGCCCGGGGAGATACGCAGTATTTT; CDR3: CASSQEVAARGDTQYF
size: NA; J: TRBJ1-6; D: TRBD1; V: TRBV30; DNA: TGTGCCTCAGGGGGCGTGACGATTAATTCACCCCTCCACTTT; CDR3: CASGGVTINSPLHF
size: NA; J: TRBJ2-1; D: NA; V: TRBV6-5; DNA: TGTGCCAGCAGTTACTCGGGTGGTATGCCCAATGAGCAGTTCTTC; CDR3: CASSYSGGMPNEQFF
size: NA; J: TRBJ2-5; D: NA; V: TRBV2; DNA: TGTGCCAGCAGTGTGATACAGCAAGAGACCCAGTACTTC; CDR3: CASSVIQQETQYF
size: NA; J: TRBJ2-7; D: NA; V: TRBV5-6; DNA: TGTGCCAGCAGCTTGGCCAGGGCCAGCTCCTACGAGCAGTACTTC; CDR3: CASSLARASSYEQYF
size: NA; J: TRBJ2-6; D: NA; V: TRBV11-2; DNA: TGTGCCAGCACCACCTCTGGGGCCAACGTCCTGACTTTC; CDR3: CASTTSGANVLTF
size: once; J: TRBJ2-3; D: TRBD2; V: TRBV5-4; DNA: TGTGCCAGCAGCACCGGACTAGCGGGGTTACGGGCAGATACGCAGTATTTT; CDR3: CASSTGLAGLRADTQYF
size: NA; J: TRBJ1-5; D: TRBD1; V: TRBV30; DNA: TGTGCCTGGAGTCCTACAGGGGGGGATCAGCCCCAGCATTTT; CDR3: CAWSPTGGDQPQHF